This T cell receptor (beta chain) was documented in a study of T cell responses to AZD1222 COVID-19 vaccine. Measured with immunoSEQ multiplex PCR; TCRdb has only the in-frame clones, and not every one. The sample contains under 150,000 clones, 90% of which appear only once. The sequence derives from an adult who received the AZD1222 COVID-19 vaccine. Specimen: peripheral blood, collected 28 days after the second AZD1222 dose.

The CDR3 DNA sequence: TGTGCCAGTAGTCTGCGAAGTAGCACAGATACGCAGTATTTT. Protein: CASSLRSSTDTQYF. This sequence joins TRBV19 and TRBJ2-3; D uncertain. The CDR3 covers 14 residues. Germline V gene lookup returns CDR1 LNHDA and CDR2 SQIVND (reference sequence). With 5 bases removed from V and 0 bases from J, the gap between germline ends came to 9 bases.